This T cell receptor beta chain was sequenced for a study of blood T cell repertoires in COVID-19. About the study: Whether acute or convalescent, the COVID-19 samples came from the United States, Italy and Spain.

As originally analysed: Amplified reference gene primers provided the basis for estimating nucleated cell counts. Measured with immunoSEQ multiplex PCR; TCRdb has only the in-frame clones, and not every one. V, J and clone size were drawn from that table, and D and trimming were deduced from the DNA. The data show about 140,000 clones, about 80% seen once. From germline, CDR1 is SGHTA and CDR2 FQGNSA. The CDR3 spans 15 residues. The V segment lost 5 bases and the J segment 3 bases; nucleotides outside the gene matches: 7. This clonotype was obtained from a woman in her sixties with acute or convalescent COVID-19. Specimen: peripheral blood. This chain links TRBV7-2 with TRBJ1-2, with 9 bases matching TRBD1. The chain's CDR3 is CASSPRTGAHYGYTF. The CDR3 nucleotides read TGTGCCAGCAGCCCGCGGACAGGGGCCCACTATGGCTACACCTTC.